The TCR beta chain described here comes from a study of blood T cell repertoires in COVID-19. Study-level information: From the United States, Italy and Spain came samples of acute and convalescent COVID-19. Sample material is recorded as cDNA or gDNA derived from T cells, B-cell-depleted T cells, or PBMCs.

Germline assignment: CDR1 GTSNPN and CDR2 SVGIG (reference sequence). Trimming took 4 bases from V and 4 from J, leaving 10 bases between them. There are 12 residues in the CDR3. The participants were between roughly 18 and 100 years old and came from under 25 US areas. Researchers sorted participants into cohorts using their self-reported clinical history. Generated by immunoSEQ multiplex PCR, the TCRdb table keeps only in-frame clones and is missing some. The sample yields about 330,000 clones, just over 85% seen once. V usage is TRBV30 and J usage is TRBJ1-2, with a weak D call TRBD1 (6 bases). The clonotype was recovered from a woman aged 18-29 years who had recovered from COVID-19. The sequencing sample was made of PBMCs or T cells enriched from blood (not recorded which). In DNA form, the CDR3 reads TGTGCCTGGACCAGGGACACCTATGGCTACACCTTC. Protein: CAWTRDTYGYTF. The full variable domain, in which reference TRBV30 and TRBJ1-2 provide the parts outside the CDR3, is SQTIHQWPATLVQPVGSPLSLECTVEGTSNPNLYWYRQAAGRGLQLLFYSVGIGQISSEVPQNLSASRPQDRQFILSSKKLLLSDSGFYLCAWTRDTYGYTFGSGTRLTVV.